This TCR beta chain was sequenced for a study of cytomegalovirus exposure and HLA in healthy donors. Researchers ran the PCR with 60 Vbeta and 13 Jbeta primers. Profiling relied on immunoSEQ multiplex PCR, and the TCRdb table lists in-frame clones only, not all of them. The table has some 95,000 clones, 60% to 80% seen once. Points on this clone: Its target is unknown.

Notes on the study in general: In a later analysis, a genetic analysis reported fewer productive-TCR N-insertions in an Asian-associated ancestry cluster than the cohort average. When presence/absence was analysed, sequencing depth was taken to be roughly uniform across donors. Later analysis revealed greater clonal expansion in HLA-associated TCR beta chains than in equally common others.

The CDR3 is 14 amino acids. The germline V gene encodes CDR1 PRHDT and CDR2 FYEKMQ (reference sequence). Trimming pared 1 base from V and 1 base from J, leaving 8 bases between. Sequencing was carried out using PBMCs. The source is a man in his forties or fifties in good health and CMV-seropositive. The chain links TRBV13 to TRBJ2-7; tentative D call: TRBD2 (5 bases). The CDR3 nucleotides read TGTGCCAGCAGCTTAGTTTCGGGATCCTACGAGCAGTACTTC. Translating it yields CASSLVSGSYEQYF.